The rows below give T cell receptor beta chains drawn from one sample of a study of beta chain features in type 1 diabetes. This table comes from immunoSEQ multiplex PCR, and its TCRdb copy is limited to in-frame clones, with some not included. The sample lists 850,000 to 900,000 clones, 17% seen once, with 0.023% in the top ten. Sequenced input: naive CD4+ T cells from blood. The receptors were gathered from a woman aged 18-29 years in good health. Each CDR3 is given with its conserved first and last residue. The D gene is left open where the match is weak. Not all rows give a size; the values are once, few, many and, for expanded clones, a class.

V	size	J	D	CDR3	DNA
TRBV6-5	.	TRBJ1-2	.	CASSYSGVNYGYTF	TGTGCCAGCAGTTACTCAGGGGTTAACTATGGCTACACCTTC
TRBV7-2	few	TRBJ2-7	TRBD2	CASSDRAGSSYEQYF	TGTGCCAGCAGTGACAGAGCGGGAAGCTCCTACGAGCAGTACTTC
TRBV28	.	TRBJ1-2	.	CASGTQFYGYTF	TGTGCCAGCGGGACCCAGTTTTATGGCTACACCTTC
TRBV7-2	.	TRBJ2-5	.	CASSSGPRSETQYF	TGTGCCAGCAGCTCGGGACCGCGCTCGGAGACCCAGTACTTC
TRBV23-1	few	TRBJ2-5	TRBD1	CASSCRDRKKTQYF	TGCGCCAGCAGCTGCCGGGACAGAAAGAAGACCCAGTACTTC
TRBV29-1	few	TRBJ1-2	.	CSVEVGTF	TGCAGCGTTGAAGTTGGGACCTTC
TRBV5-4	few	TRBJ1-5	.	CASSQDLGKPQHF	TGCGCCAGCAGCCAAGATCTGGGCAAGCCCCAGCATTTT
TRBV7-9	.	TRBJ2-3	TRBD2	CASSSIGGTSTDTQYF	TGTGCCAGCAGCTCCATCGGGGGGACTAGCACAGATACGCAGTATTTT
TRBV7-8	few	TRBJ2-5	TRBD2	CASSLRTSGTIQETQYF	TGTGCCAGCAGCTTAAGGACTAGCGGGACGATCCAAGAGACCCAGTACTTC
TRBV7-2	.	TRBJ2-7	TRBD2	CASSLLGTRGGEQYF	TGTGCCAGCAGCTTATTAGGGACTAGAGGTGGCGAGCAGTACTTC
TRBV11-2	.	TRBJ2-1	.	CASSFPGGNNEQFF	TGTGCCAGCAGCTTTCCAGGCGGCAACAATGAGCAGTTCTTC
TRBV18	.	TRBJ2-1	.	CASSPKGQIEYNEQFF	TGTGCCAGCTCACCAAAAGGACAGATTGAATACAATGAGCAGTTCTTC
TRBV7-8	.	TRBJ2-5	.	CASSLVGQGRGETQYF	TGTGCCAGCAGCTTAGTCGGGCAGGGGAGGGGAGAGACCCAGTACTTC
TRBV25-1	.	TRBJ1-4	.	CASSTGSVF	TGTGCCAGCTCCACAGGGTCTGTTTTT
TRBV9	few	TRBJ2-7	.	CASSVATSRSEQYF	TGTGCCAGCAGCGTAGCTACATCCAGAAGCGAGCAGTACTTC
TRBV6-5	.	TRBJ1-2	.	CASRLPAGAGGYTF	TGTGCCAGCAGGCTACCGGCGGGGGCGGGTGGCTACACCTTC
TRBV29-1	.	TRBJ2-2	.	CSVCEVVGELFF	TGCAGCGTTTGTGAGGTTGTCGGGGAGCTGTTTTTT
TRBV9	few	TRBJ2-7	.	CASSVGPKKYEQYF	TGTGCCAGCAGCGTTGGGCCGAAAAAGTACGAGCAGTACTTC
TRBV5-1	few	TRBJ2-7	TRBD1	CASSSTTGAGEQYF	TGCGCCAGCAGCTCAACAACAGGGGCGGGCGAGCAGTACTTC
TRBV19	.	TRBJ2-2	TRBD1	CASSGTGFLPGELFF	TGTGCCAGTAGTGGGACAGGGTTCCTCCCCGGGGAGCTGTTTTTT
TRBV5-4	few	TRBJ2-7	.	CASSPGGLSYEQYF	TGTGCCAGCAGCCCCGGGGGGCTATCGTACGAGCAGTACTTC
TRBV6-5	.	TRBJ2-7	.	CASSYSWRSYEQYF	TGTGCCAGCAGTTACTCGTGGAGATCCTACGAGCAGTACTTC
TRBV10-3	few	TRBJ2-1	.	CAITDYNEQFF	TGTGCCATCACCGACTACAATGAGCAGTTCTTC
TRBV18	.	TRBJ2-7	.	CASSPASNQEQYF	TGTGCCAGCTCACCCGCGTCCAACCAAGAGCAGTACTTC
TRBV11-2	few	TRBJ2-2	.	CASSSLRGLSGELFF	TGTGCCAGCAGCTCACTTCGGGGGTTATCCGGGGAGCTGTTTTTT
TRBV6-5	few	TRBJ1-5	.	CASAGTFNQPQHF	TGTGCCAGCGCCGGGACTTTCAATCAGCCCCAGCATTTT
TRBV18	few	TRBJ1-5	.	CASSPSGDNQPQHF	TGTGCCAGCTCACCATCTGGAGACAATCAGCCCCAGCATTTT
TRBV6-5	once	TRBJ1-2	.	CASSPRDRGYYGYTF	TGTGCCAGCAGTCCCCGAGACAGAGGCTACTATGGCTACACCTTC
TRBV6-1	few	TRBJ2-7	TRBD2	CASSAGGLAGGLYEQYF	TGTGCCAGCAGTGCTGGAGGACTAGCGGGAGGATTATACGAGCAGTACTTC
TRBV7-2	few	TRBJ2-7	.	CASSLGWGIYEQYF	TGTGCCAGCAGCTTAGGGTGGGGCATCTACGAGCAGTACTTC
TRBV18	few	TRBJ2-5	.	CASSPKLVQTQETQYF	TGTGCCAGCTCACCAAAACTGGTACAGACACAAGAGACCCAGTACTTC
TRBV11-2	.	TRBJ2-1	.	CASSLLPSYNEQFF	TGTGCCAGCAGCTTATTGCCATCCTACAATGAGCAGTTCTTC
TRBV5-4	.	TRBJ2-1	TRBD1	CASSLPGQGSYNEQFF	TGTGCCAGCAGCTTACCGGGACAGGGTTCCTACAATGAGCAGTTCTTC
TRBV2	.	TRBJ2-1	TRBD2	CASSGGLAGEQFF	TGTGCCAGCAGCGGAGGACTAGCGGGCGAGCAGTTCTTC
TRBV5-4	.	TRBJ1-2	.	CASSLTGAGLGYTF	TGTGCCAGCAGCTTGACCGGTGCAGGGTTAGGGTACACCTTC
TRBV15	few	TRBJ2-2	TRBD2	CATSRLAGRTGELFF	TGTGCCACCAGCAGACTAGCGGGACGCACCGGGGAGCTGTTTTTT
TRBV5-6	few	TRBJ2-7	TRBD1	CASSRRTGYPNEQYF	TGTGCCAGCAGCCGCAGGACAGGGTATCCGAACGAGCAGTACTTC
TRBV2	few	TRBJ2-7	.	CASRVQLNEQYF	TGTGCCAGCAGGGTACAGCTCAACGAGCAGTACTTC
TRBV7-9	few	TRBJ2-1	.	CASSRTPANNEQFF	TGTGCCAGCAGCAGGACTCCGGCCAACAATGAGCAGTTCTTC
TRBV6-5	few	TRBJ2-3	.	CASSSADTQYF	TGTGCCAGCAGTTCGGCAGATACGCAGTATTTT
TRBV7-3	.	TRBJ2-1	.	CASSLSPTSNEQFF	TGTGCCAGCAGCTTAAGCCCGACTAGTAACGAGCAGTTCTTC